One and the same sample provided the 14 T cell receptor beta chains below, sequenced in a study of T-cell memory formation after mild COVID-19. TCRdb fed the 5' RACE reads into MiXCR, producing one record per CDR3 protein. The table lists roughly 600,000 distinct CDR3 sequences, 15% to 20% of them singletons. Sample: PBMCs or a T cell subset sorted from them (not recorded which). These receptors all come from an adult woman who had mild COVID-19 (a few samples of this study predate the infection). Cell type and time point are not known.

This clonotype was recorded a few times. The V gene is TRBV3-1, the J gene TRBJ1-2; possibly TRBD1 for D (6 bases). The CDR3 runs to 13 residues. V lost 4 bases and J 7 bases, leaving 13 bases between the germline ends. CDR1 LGHDT and CDR2 YNNKEL come from the germline V gene (reference sequence). Written as DNA, the CDR3 is TGTGCCAGCAGCCGACAGACAGGTACTGGCTACACCTTC. This sequence encodes CASSRQTGTGYTF.

The DNA for the CDR3 is TGTGCCAGCATCCAGCCCGGGACAGGGTTGCCCCAGTACTTC. Its protein product is CASIQPGTGLPQYF. The chain couples TRBV2 to TRBJ2-5, with 9 bases identical to TRBD1. Losses at the gene ends were 7 bases for V and 9 bases for J; bases not matched to a gene: 12. The CDR3 is 14 residues long. The germline V gene has CDR1 SNHLY and CDR2 FYNNEI.

This clonotype was seen only once. V and J are TRBV7-2 and TRBJ2-1; D is perhaps TRBD2 (5 bases). Germline assignment: CDR1 SGHTA and CDR2 FQGNSA. V was trimmed by 5 bases and J by 9 bases, leaving 14 bases between them. The CDR3 contains 13 residues. Here the CDR3 DNA reads TGTGCCAGCAGCCTGGACGCGGGCATTGAGCAGTTCTTC. Amino acid sequence: CASSLDAGIEQFF.

The rearrangement links TRBV23-1 to TRBJ2-3; 10 bases match TRBD2. TRBV23-1 is recorded as an ORF, its role being uncertain. This CDR3 contains 17 residues. The V and J ends lost 0 bases and 1 base, in that order; junction bases with no gene match: 4. CDR3 coding DNA: TGCGCCAGCAGTCAATCCGCTAGCGGGAGCGGCACAGATACGCAGTATTTT. Its translation is CASSQSASGSGTDTQYF.

This chain joins TRBV20-1 and TRBJ2-2; D is possibly TRBD2 (6 bases). The germline gives CDR1 DFQATT, CDR2 SNEGSKA (reference sequence). The V gene lost 1 base and the J gene lost 3 bases, with 9 bases spanning the gap. The CDR3 covers 14 residues. The CDR3 coding sequence is TGCAGTGCTAGAGCGGGAGTGTACACCGGGGAGCTGTTTTTT. Its protein is CSARAGVYTGELFF.

The chain joins TRBV19 to TRBJ2-1, with a possible D match to TRBD1 (5 bases). Per the germline V gene, CDR1 is LNHDA and CDR2 is SQIVND (reference sequence). This CDR3 has 14 amino acids. V lost 3 bases to trimming and J lost 4 bases, with 10 bases between them. The CDR3: CASSIRVRYNEQFF. The CDR3 nucleotides are TGTGCCAGTAGTATCAGGGTGCGTTACAATGAGCAGTTCTTC.

The chain joins TRBV24-1 to TRBJ2-2, with no clear D. The CDR3 loop spans 13 amino acids. V was shortened by 5 bases and J by 6 bases, with 9 bases between the two germline ends. The germline gives CDR1 KGHDR, CDR2 SFDVKD. CDR3: CATSAWKAGELFF. CDR3 nucleotides: TGTGCCACCAGTGCCTGGAAGGCCGGGGAGCTGTTTTTT.

A few counts support this clonotype. V usage is TRBV7-6 and J usage is TRBJ1-6; D is perhaps TRBD1 (6 bases). The V and J ends lost 5 bases and 0 bases respectively, with 8 bases between them. CDR1 and CDR2 from the germline V gene are SGHVS and FNYEAQ. This CDR3 has 15 amino acids. The CDR3 region has the DNA TGTGCCAGCAGCCCGGGACACTCCTATAATTCACCCCTCCACTTT. Its protein product is CASSPGHSYNSPLHF.

This clonotype showed up just a few times. The rearrangement joins TRBV6-2 or TRBV6-3 to TRBJ2-7; 10 bases are shared with TRBD1. The CDR3 loop spans 19 amino acids. The V gene end was trimmed by 0 bases and the J gene end by 3 bases; junction bases not matched to a gene: 14. Germline CDR1 reads MNHEY; CDR2 reads SVGEGT. CDR3 in amino acids: CASSYSGTGVASGLYEQYF. The CDR3 DNA follows: TGTGCCAGCAGTTACTCCGGGACAGGGGTGGCTAGCGGGCTCTACGAGCAGTACTTC.

The chain has TRBV29-1 and TRBJ1-2, with D unclear. V was trimmed by 4 bases and J by 5 bases, leaving 17 bases between them. The CDR3 has 14 amino acids. The germline CDR1 and CDR2 sequences are SQVTM and ANQGSEA. The DNA of the CDR3 is TGCAGCGTTGTGGAGGGCCCAATTATATATGGCTACACCTTC. This gives the protein CSVVEGPIIYGYTF.

V gene TRBV4-1 combines with J gene TRBJ2-7, with 10 nucleotides matching TRBD2. This CDR3 has 16 residues. Trimming at V came to 4 bases and at J to 3 bases, leaving 9 bases not matched to a gene. CDR1 is MGHRA and CDR2 is YSYEKL in the germline V gene. This chain's CDR3 is CASSPLAGGLHYEQYF. The CDR3 DNA follows: TGCGCCAGCAGCCCATTAGCGGGGGGCCTCCACTACGAGCAGTACTTC.

This clonotype was counted between two and nine times. The chain couples TRBV7-2 to TRBJ2-1; 14 bases agree with TRBD2. CDR1 is SGHTA and CDR2 is FQGNSA in the germline V gene. V dropped 2 bases and J dropped 9; count of bases not matched to a gene: 6. The CDR3 is made up of 16 amino acids. CDR3 sequence (DNA): TGTGCCAGCAGCTTAAGGGGGACTAGCGGGAGAGGTGAGCAGTTCTTC. This codes for CASSLRGTSGRGEQFF.

In DNA form, the CDR3 reads TGTGCCAGCAGTGAACCGGGACGGATGAACACTGAAGCTTTCTTT. Its protein is CASSEPGRMNTEAFF. The V gene is TRBV6-1, the J gene TRBJ1-1, with D maybe TRBD1 (5 bases). Germline CDR1 MNHNS, CDR2 SASEGT. The CDR3 covers 15 residues. Trimming left V 2 bases short and J 0 bases short, with 10 bases between.

The V call is TRBV6-2 or TRBV6-3, the J call TRBJ2-7; D possibly corresponds to TRBD1 (6 bases). Trimming cost V 6 bases and J 3 bases, with 12 bases left between them. This CDR3 has 13 amino acids. Germline loops: CDR1 MNHEY, CDR2 SVGEGT. CDR3: CASRRWTDYEQYF. The CDR3 nucleotides are TGTGCCAGCAGACGCTGGACAGACTACGAGCAGTACTTC.